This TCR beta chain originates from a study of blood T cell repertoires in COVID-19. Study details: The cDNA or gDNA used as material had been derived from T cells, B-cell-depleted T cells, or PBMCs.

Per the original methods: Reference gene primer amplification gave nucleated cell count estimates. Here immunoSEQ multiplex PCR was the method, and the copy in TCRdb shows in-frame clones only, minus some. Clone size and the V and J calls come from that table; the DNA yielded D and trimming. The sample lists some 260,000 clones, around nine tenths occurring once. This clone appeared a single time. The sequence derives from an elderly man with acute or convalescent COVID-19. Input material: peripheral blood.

CDR3 amino acids: CSVDVSGGALETQYF. In DNA, the CDR3 is TGCAGCGTTGATGTGAGCGGGGGGGCTTTGGAGACCCAGTACTTC. The rearrangement links TRBV29-1 to TRBJ2-5; 10 bases match TRBD2. The CDR3 covers 15 residues. Per the germline V gene, CDR1 is SQVTM and CDR2 is ANQGSEA. The J segment lost 5 bases and the V segment lost 3 bases, leaving 9 bases of the junction unmatched. Combining the CDR3 with reference TRBV29-1 and TRBJ2-5 gives the whole variable domain SAVISQKPSRDICQRGTSLTIQCQVDSQVTMMFWYRQQPGQSLTLIATANQGSEATYESGFVIDKFPISRPNLTFSTLTVSNMSPEDSSIYLCSVDVSGGALETQYFGPGTRLLVL.